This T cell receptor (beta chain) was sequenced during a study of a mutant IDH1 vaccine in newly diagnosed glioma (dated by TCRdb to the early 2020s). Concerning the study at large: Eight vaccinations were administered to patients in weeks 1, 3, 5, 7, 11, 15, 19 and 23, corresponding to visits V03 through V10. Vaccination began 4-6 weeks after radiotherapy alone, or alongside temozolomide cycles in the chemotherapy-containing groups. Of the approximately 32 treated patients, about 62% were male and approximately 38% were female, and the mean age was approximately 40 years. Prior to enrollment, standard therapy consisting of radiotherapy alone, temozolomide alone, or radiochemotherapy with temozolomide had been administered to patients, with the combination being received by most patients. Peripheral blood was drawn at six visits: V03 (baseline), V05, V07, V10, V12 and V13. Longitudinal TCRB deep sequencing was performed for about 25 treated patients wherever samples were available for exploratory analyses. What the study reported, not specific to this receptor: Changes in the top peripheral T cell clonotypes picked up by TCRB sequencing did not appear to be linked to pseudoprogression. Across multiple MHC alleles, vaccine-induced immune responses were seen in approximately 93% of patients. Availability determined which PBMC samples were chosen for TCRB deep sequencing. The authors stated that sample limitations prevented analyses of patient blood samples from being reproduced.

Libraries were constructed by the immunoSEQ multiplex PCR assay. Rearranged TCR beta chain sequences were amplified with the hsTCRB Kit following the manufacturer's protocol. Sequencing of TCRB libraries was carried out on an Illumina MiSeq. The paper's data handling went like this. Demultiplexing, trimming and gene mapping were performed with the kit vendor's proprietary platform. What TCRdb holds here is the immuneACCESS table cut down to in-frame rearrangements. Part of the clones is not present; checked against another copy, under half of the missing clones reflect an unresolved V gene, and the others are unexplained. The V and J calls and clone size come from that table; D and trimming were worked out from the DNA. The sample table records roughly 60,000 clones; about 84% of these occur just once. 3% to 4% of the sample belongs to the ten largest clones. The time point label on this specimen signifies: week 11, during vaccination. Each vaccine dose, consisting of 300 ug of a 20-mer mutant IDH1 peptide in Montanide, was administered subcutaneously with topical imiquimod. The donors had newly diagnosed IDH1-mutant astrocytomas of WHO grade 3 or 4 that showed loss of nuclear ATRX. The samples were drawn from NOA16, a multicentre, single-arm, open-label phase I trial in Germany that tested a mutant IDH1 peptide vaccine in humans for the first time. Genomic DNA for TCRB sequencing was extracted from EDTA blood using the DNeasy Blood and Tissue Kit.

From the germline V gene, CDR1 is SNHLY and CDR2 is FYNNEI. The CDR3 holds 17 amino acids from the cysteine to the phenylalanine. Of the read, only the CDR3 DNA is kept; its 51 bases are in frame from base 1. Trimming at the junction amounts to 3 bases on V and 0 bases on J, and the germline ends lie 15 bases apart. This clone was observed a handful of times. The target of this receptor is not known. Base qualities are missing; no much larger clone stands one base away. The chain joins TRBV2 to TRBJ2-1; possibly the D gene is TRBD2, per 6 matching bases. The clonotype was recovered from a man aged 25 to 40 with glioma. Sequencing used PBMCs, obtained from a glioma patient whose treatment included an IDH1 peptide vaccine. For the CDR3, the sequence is CASSEVIAAHSYNEQFF. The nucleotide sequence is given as TGTGCCAGCAGTGAGGTGATAGCGGCTCACTCCTACAATGAGCAGTTCTTC. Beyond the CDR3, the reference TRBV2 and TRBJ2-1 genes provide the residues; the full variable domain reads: EPEVTQTPSHQVTQMGQEVILRCVPISNHLYFYWYRQILGQKVEFLVSFYNNEISEKSEIFDDQFSVERPDGSNFTLKIRSTKLEDSAMYFCASSEVIAAHSYNEQFFGPGTRLTVL.